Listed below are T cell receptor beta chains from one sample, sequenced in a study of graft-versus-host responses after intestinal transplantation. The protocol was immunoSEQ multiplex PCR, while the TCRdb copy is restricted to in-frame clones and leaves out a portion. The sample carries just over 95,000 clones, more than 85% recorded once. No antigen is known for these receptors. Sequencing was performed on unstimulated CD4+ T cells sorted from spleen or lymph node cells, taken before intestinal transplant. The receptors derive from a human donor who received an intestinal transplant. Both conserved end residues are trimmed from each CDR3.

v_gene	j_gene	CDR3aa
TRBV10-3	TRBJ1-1	AISFGERYEAF
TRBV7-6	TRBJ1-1	ASSLGTPLNTEAF
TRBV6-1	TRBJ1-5	ASSWTDSNQPQH
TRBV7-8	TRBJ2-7	ASSLARLAAISYEQY
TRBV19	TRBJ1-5	ASSSWDRGSNQPQH
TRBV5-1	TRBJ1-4	ASSPDGQWNEKLF
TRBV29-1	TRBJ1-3	SVAGGSGNTIY
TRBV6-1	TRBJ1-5	ASSEIRDRGHFPPQH
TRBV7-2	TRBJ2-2	ASSLHHSGGAIYTGELF
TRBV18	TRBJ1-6	ASSPTTTGNGSPLH
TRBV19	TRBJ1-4	ASSSLLQGSYEKLF
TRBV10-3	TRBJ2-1	AVLPGQGDNEQF
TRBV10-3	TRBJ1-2	AIRRGYGYT
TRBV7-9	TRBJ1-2	ASSPTGTGYNYGYT
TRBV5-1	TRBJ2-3	ASSAQPSTDTQY
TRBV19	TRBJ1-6	ASSIRGLADSPLH
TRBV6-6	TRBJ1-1	ASSSGTNSKAF
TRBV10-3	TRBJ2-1	AARAGGIYNEQF
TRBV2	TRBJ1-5	ASSGTGNGQPQH
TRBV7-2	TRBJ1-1	ASSLSVNTEAF
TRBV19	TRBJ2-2	ASSRGQGAWTGELF
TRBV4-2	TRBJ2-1	ASSSPDRGRNEQF
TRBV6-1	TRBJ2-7	ASSDGRGDGVSNEQY
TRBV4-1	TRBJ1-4	ASSQGVLAHSAKLF
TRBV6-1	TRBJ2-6	ASSVDRGLSGANVLT
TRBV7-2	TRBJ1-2	ASSLEQGTGYT
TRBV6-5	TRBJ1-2	ASSANTGDYGYT
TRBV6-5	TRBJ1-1	ASTTDRSRRTEAF
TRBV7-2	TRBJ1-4	ASSSRQAVNEKLF
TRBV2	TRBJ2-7	ASSEDGGVSEQY
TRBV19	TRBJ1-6	ASSTGQGTGSPLH
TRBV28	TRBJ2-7	ASSVLAGVYEQY
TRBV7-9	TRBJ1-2	ASSLALVANYGYT
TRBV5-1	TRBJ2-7	ASSLAGGASYEQY
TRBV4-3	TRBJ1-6	ASSQDLGRAGRGSPLH
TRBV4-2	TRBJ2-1	ASSQDSSGGAITYNEQF
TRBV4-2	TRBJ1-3	ASSQSQDRNGNTIY
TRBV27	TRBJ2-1	ASRANGLAGFSYEQF
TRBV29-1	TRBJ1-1	SGTGWNTEAF
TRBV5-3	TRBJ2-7	ARSFNGLAGSYEQY
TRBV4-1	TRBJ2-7	ASSQLGLAASYEQY
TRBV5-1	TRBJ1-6	ASSPTGTGESPLH
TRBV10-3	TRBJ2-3	ATGLAGGRTDTQY
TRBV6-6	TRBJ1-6	ASSTQGPQNSPLH
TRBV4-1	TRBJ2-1	ASSQDPKGTGLVNEQF
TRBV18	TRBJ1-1	ASSPRQQNTEAF
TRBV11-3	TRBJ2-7	ASSRPGQGYEQY
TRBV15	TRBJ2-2	ATSRGPTSGIHGELF
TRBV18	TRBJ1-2	ASSRTVDFYGYT
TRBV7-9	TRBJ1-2	ASSLTVVDGYT
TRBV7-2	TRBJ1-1	ASSLGSGDDTEAF
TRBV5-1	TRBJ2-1	ASSLVTGVDGQF
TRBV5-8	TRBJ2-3	ASSSMGGNTDTQY
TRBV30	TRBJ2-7	AWSGRGLDPYEQY
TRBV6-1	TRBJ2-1	ASSEPGQVSYNEQF